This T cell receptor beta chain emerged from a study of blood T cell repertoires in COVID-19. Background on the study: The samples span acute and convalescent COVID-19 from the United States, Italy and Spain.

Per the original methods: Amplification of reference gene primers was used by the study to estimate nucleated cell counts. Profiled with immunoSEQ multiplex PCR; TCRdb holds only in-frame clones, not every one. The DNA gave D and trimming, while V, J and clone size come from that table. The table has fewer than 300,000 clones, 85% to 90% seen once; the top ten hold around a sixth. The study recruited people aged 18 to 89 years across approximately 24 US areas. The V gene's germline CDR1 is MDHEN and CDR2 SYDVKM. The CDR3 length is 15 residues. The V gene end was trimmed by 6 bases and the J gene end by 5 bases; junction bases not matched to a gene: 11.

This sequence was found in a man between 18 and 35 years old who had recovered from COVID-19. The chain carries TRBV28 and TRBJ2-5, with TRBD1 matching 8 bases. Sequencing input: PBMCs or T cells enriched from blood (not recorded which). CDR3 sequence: CASRPTGAYGETQYF. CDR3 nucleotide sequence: TGTGCCAGCAGACCGACAGGGGCCTACGGGGAGACCCAGTACTTC.